These 20 T cell receptor beta chains share one sample of origin, sequenced in a study of cytomegalovirus exposure and HLA in healthy donors. Some clones are missing from TCRdb's copy, which holds only in-frame ones; the method was immunoSEQ multiplex PCR. Of around 180,000 clones in the sample, approximately 85% were seen once. Input material: PBMCs. The receptors stem from a woman under 30 in good health and CMV-seronegative.

The J gene is TRBJ1-2, the V gene TRBV10-3; possible D gene TRBD1, 6 bases. Per germline, CDR1 ENHRY and CDR2 SYGVKD. CDR3 length: 16 amino acids. V lost 2 bases and J lost 2, with 15 bases in between. In DNA form, the CDR3 reads TGTGCCATCAGTGAGCTCTCCGGGGGGCCCAACTATGGCTACACCTTC. Encoded protein: CAISELSGGPNYGYTF.

This chain joins TRBV13 and TRBJ2-1; 8 positions match TRBD1. The CDR3 is made up of 13 amino acids. V trimming: 6 bases; J trimming: 9 bases; junction bases outside the gene matches: 7. CDR1 and CDR2 (germline): PRHDT, FYEKMQ (reference sequence). For the CDR3, the DNA is TGTGCCAGCAGATCCGGACAGGGCGGTGAGCAGTTCTTC. Amino acids: CASRSGQGGEQFF. The whole variable domain, filled in from reference TRBV13 and TRBJ2-1, reads AAGVIQSPRHLIKEKRETATLKCYPIPRHDTVYWYQQGPGQDPQFLISFYEKMQSDKGSIPDRFSAQQFSDYHSELNMSSLELGDSALYFCASRSGQGGEQFFGPGTRLTVL.

The genes are TRBV4-1 and TRBJ1-4; D perhaps matches TRBD1 (6 bases). This CDR3 is built from 13 residues. Germline V gene lookup returns CDR1 MGHRA and CDR2 YSYEKL. The V gene lost 9 bases and the J gene lost 5 bases, with 13 bases spanning the gap. CDR3 sequence (DNA): TGCGCCAGTACGGACAGCTCCAATGAAAAACTGTTTTTT. Residues: CASTDSSNEKLFF.

The chain combines TRBV6-1 with TRBJ2-7; tentative D call: TRBD1 (6 bases). The CDR3 spans 14 residues. The germline V gene has CDR1 MNHNS and CDR2 SASEGT. The ends were cut back, 4 bases at V and 1 base at J, with 11 bases in the middle. The CDR3 DNA reads as TGTGCCAGCAGTGGGTTACAGGGATCCTACGAGCAGTACTTC. Translated: CASSGLQGSYEQYF.

This chain uses TRBV5-1 with TRBJ2-1; TRBD2 is a possible D gene (7 bases). This CDR3 is built from 15 residues. The V end was cut by 4 bases, the J end by 1 base, with 12 bases between. The germline V gene encodes CDR1 SGHRS and CDR2 YFSETQ. This CDR3 is CASSPEGGSYNEQFF. CDR3 bases: TGCGCCAGCAGCCCCGAGGGGGGGTCCTACAATGAGCAGTTCTTC.

This clone was observed a few times. The chain carries TRBV10-3 and TRBJ2-2; the D gene is possibly TRBD2 (5 bases). The CDR3 extends over 14 amino acids. Germline lookup yields CDR1 ENHRY and CDR2 SYGVKD. Trimming took off 3 bases at V and 6 bases at J, with 11 bases between the two ends. CDR3 region: CAISDGSEAGELFF. As DNA, the CDR3 is TGTGCCATCAGTGACGGTAGCGAGGCCGGGGAGCTGTTTTTT.

This chain joins TRBV27 and TRBJ2-5; maybe TRBD1 (6 bases). V shed 2 bases and J shed 6 bases, with 13 bases lying between them. Germline V CDR1 and CDR2: MNHEY, SMNVEV (reference sequence). CDR3 size: 14 residues. CDR3 DNA sequence: TGTGCCAGCAGTTTAATCAGGGGTGTAAAGACCCAGTACTTC. The encoded protein is CASSLIRGVKTQYF.

V is TRBV9 and J is TRBJ1-6; no clear D gene. Germline V gives CDR1 SGDLS, CDR2 YYNGEE. The CDR3 runs to 17 residues. V dropped 7 bases and J dropped 1 base, with 18 bases sitting between them. The CDR3 DNA reads TGTGCCAGCTCTACCCGGAGGCGACCATCCTATAATTCACCCCTCCACTTT. This codes for CASSTRRRPSYNSPLHF.

The chain carries TRBV5-1 and TRBJ2-7; 8 positions match TRBD2. This CDR3 region has 13 residues. The germline V gene encodes CDR1 SGHRS and CDR2 YFSETQ. Losses at the gene ends were 3 bases for V and 11 bases for J; bases not matched to a gene: 10. In nucleotides, the CDR3 is TGCGCCAGCAGCTACCAAGACAGAGCGGGAGAGTACTTC. It specifies CASSYQDRAGEYF.

The J gene is TRBJ1-3, the V gene TRBV19, with 11 bases that match TRBD1. The trim removed 5 bases at V and 3 bases at J, leaving 12 bases unmatched. The CDR3 consists of 18 residues. CDR1 is LNHDA and CDR2 is SQIVND in the germline V gene (reference sequence). CDR3 nucleotide sequence: TGTGCCAGTAGTCCTCATTCCGGGACAGGGGGTTTTGGAAACACCATATATTTT. This sequence encodes CASSPHSGTGGFGNTIYF.

The chain joins TRBV27 to TRBJ2-2; D may be TRBD1 (6 bases). CDR3 length: 15 amino acids. Deletions cut 7 bases from V and 7 bases from J, with 19 bases between. The germline V gene encodes CDR1 MNHEY and CDR2 SMNVEV (reference sequence). The CDR3 DNA follows: TGTGCCAGCACCATAGGGGCAGGGGCGGACGGGGAGCTGTTTTTT. Translation gives CASTIGAGADGELFF.

This chain uses TRBV13 with TRBJ2-1; unclear D gene. The CDR3 length is 15 residues. Germline CDR1 reads PRHDT; CDR2 reads FYEKMQ (reference sequence). The V end lost 0 bases, the J end lost 2 bases, and 8 bases lay between the germline ends. The CDR3 region has the DNA TGTGCCAGCAGCTTAGGGCTACCAACCTACAATGAGCAGTTCTTC. Amino acid sequence: CASSLGLPTYNEQFF.

This clone came up a few times. The chain has TRBV6-6 and TRBJ1-1; D gene unclear. V dropped 8 bases and J dropped 3 bases, with 10 bases sitting between them. This CDR3 spans 12 amino acids. Germline V gene sequence: CDR1 MNHNY, CDR2 SVGAGI (reference sequence). The CDR3 sequence: CASHEGYTEAFF. CDR3 DNA sequence: TGTGCCAGCCATGAGGGTTACACTGAAGCTTTCTTT.

The V call is TRBV15, the J call TRBJ2-5; TRBD1 might be the D (6 bases). The CDR3 runs 14 residues. CDR1 LNHNV and CDR2 YYDKDF come from the germline V gene (reference sequence). V lost 7 bases to trimming and J lost 1 base, with 13 bases between them. DNA of the CDR3: TGTGCCACCATTTCCGGACAGTCCCAAGAGACCCAGTACTTC. It encodes CATISGQSQETQYF.

The chain carries TRBV18 and TRBJ1-1; D is ambiguous. The V gene's germline CDR1 is KGHSH and CDR2 LQKENI. The CDR3 loop spans 11 amino acids. Trimming removed 10 bases at V and 0 bases at J, with 6 bases between. This CDR3 reads CATVMNTEAFF. CDR3 bases: TGTGCCACGGTAATGAACACTGAAGCTTTCTTT.

The chain links TRBV7-3 to TRBJ1-2; D may be TRBD1 (6 bases). The V end lost 4 bases, the J end lost 5 bases, and 17 bases lay between the germline ends. This CDR3 is 15 amino acids long. The germline V gene has CDR1 SGHTA and CDR2 FQGTGA. The CDR3 DNA reads TGTGCCAGCAGCTCGAACGTCGGAGGACAGTATGGCTACACCTTC. Translation gives CASSSNVGGQYGYTF.

V gene TRBV28 combines with J gene TRBJ2-7; weak D call: TRBD1 (6 bases). CDR1 is MDHEN, CDR2 SYDVKM, per germline. This CDR3 contains 15 residues. V lost 6 bases to trimming and J lost 2 bases, with 17 bases between them. CDR3 coding DNA: TGTGCCAGCAGCCCCCCCGACAGGAAGGCCTACGAGCAGTACTTC. This sequence encodes CASSPPDRKAYEQYF.

This rearrangement joins TRBV10-3 to TRBJ2-2, with D perhaps TRBD1 (5 bases). Trimming removed 4 bases at V and 2 bases at J, with 5 bases between. The CDR3 has 13 amino acids. Germline assignment: CDR1 ENHRY and CDR2 SYGVKD. CDR3 coding DNA: TGTGCCATCAGTGGGACAAACACCGGGGAGCTGTTTTTT. Translation: CAISGTNTGELFF.

This clone turned up a few times. The rearrangement uses TRBV2 and TRBJ2-7, with 10 nucleotides matching TRBD1. Germline lookup yields CDR1 SNHLY and CDR2 FYNNEI. This CDR3 has 15 amino acids. The trim removed 4 bases at V and 2 bases at J, leaving 5 bases unmatched. CDR3 amino acids: CASSGGTGDTYEQYF. The CDR3 DNA is TGTGCCAGCAGTGGGGGGACAGGGGACACCTACGAGCAGTACTTC.

The rearrangement uses TRBV10-3 and TRBJ1-2; TRBD1 aligns across 7 bases. The germline CDR1 and CDR2 sequences are ENHRY and SYGVKD. The CDR3 consists of 16 residues. V shed 10 bases, J shed 8 bases, and the junction held 22 bases outside the gene matches. The CDR3 here is CATAVAGQRNVRGYTF. In DNA form, the CDR3 reads TGTGCCACCGCCGTGGCGGGACAGCGAAACGTTAGGGGCTACACCTTC.